Sequencing of this T cell receptor beta chain was carried out in a study of blood T cell repertoires in COVID-19. The CDR3 totals 15 residues. The J segment lost 5 bases and the V segment lost 4 bases, leaving 9 bases of the junction unmatched. CDR1 is GTSNPN, CDR2 SVGIG, per germline (reference sequence). The method was immunoSEQ multiplex PCR; TCRdb's version includes in-frame clones alone and lacks a portion of them. The sample lists 300,000 or so clones, 87% occurring once. This chain connects TRBV30 to TRBJ2-5; TRBD2 aligns across 11 bases. The source material was PBMCs or T cells enriched from blood (not recorded which). This clonotype was sampled from a woman under 40 who had recovered from COVID-19. CDR3 sequence: CAWKLAGAPYETQYF. CDR3 sequence (DNA): TGTGCCTGGAAACTAGCGGGGGCTCCATATGAGACCCAGTACTTC.